This is a list of T cell receptor beta chains from one sample in a study of blood T cell repertoires in COVID-19. Clones were sequenced by immunoSEQ multiplex PCR, and TCRdb holds only the in-frame ones, with some missing. Counted here are 350,000 or so clones, roughly 90% occurring once; the ten biggest clones make up about 18%. Sequencing input: PBMCs or T cells enriched from blood (not recorded which). These receptors came from a woman aged 25 to 45 who had recovered from COVID-19. The CDR3 runs from the conserved cysteine through the conserved F or W. Clone size appears in some rows only: once, few, many, or a class for an expanded clone.

v_call	j_call	clone_size	cdr3_aa
TRBV7-3	TRBJ2-2	once	CASSPTTGITGELFF
TRBV4-1	TRBJ2-2	-	CASSYRAANTGELFF
TRBV9	TRBJ2-5	-	CASSAYRGREETQYF
TRBV5-4	TRBJ2-1	-	CASSLLLAGTYNEQFF
TRBV6-5	TRBJ2-7	-	CASSYSGTESYEQYF
TRBV14	TRBJ1-2	once	CASSQFTGAFYGYTF
TRBV13	TRBJ2-6	once	CASSRRQTGANVLTF
TRBV7-8	TRBJ2-3	-	CASRRNSRDRETDTQYF
TRBV24-1	TRBJ2-3	-	CATSDPNREFSTDTQYF
TRBV19	TRBJ2-1	-	CASSIDRGTSGSSRVNEQFF
TRBV5-5	TRBJ2-7	-	CASSLVGTRSYEQYF
TRBV4-1	TRBJ2-3	-	CASSQDDPGLASDTQYF
TRBV28	TRBJ2-2	-	CASTQGLAGNTGELFF
TRBV4-1	TRBJ1-1	-	CASSQDRRTGTEAFF
TRBV11-2	TRBJ2-4	-	CASSLAGAKNIQYF
TRBV9	TRBJ2-3	-	CASSVGGTGAEGQYF
TRBV19	TRBJ2-2	-	CASSRAGGTGELFF
TRBV4-2	TRBJ1-6	-	CASSQDGTGPSPLHF
TRBV7-2	TRBJ2-7	once	CASSSIRLAGLYEQYF
TRBV5-1	TRBJ2-3	-	CASSLGLDPTQYF
TRBV27	TRBJ1-1	-	CASSFTDRLMIF
TRBV11-2	TRBJ2-7	-	CASSFQQGSFREQYF
TRBV18	TRBJ2-7	-	CASSPPGLHPYEQYF
TRBV6-5	TRBJ2-1	-	CATHLGQGPGNEQFF
TRBV28	TRBJ2-7	-	CASISNHEQYF
TRBV7-9	TRBJ1-2	-	CASSFWKGEGGNYGYTF
TRBV5-6	TRBJ1-2	-	CASSLARAGYGYTF
TRBV6-4	TRBJ2-1	-	CASSGTSAGKKFF
TRBV6-5	TRBJ1-4	-	CASSYSYAGALVGLFF
TRBV7-2	TRBJ1-2	-	CASSLSPNGGYGYTF
TRBV4-2	TRBJ2-1	-	CASSQVGQGYNEQFF